These 8 T cell receptor beta chains share one sample of origin, sequenced in a study of cytomegalovirus exposure and HLA in healthy donors (dated by TCRdb to 2016 to 2017). Library preparation used the immunoSEQ multiplex PCR assay. The multiplex PCR relied on a mix of 60 forward primers for TCR Vbeta segments and 13 reverse primers for TCR Jbeta segments. TCRdb stores this immuneACCESS table with in-frame sequences only. Part of the clones is absent; in the studies checked, under half of the shortfall reflects unresolved V genes, and no reason is known for the rest. The sample data list about 210,000 clones, and 82% of these were observed just once. The ten largest clones capture approximately 6% of the sample. The sequenced sample was PBMCs. Every receptor here comes from a man aged 35-49 years in good health and CMV-seropositive.

J is TRBJ2-7 and V is TRBV23-1; TRBD1 aligns across 8 bases. Being an ORF, TRBV23-1 has a function that is uncertain. The CDR3 is 15 residues long. With V trimmed by 7 bases and J by 0 bases, 8 bases remained unmatched. The CDR3: CASIQDRAISYEQYV. CDR3 in DNA: TGCGCCAGCATTCAGGACAGGGCCATCTCCTACGAGCAGTACGTC.

This chain uses TRBV19 with TRBJ2-1; D remains unclear. The germline gives CDR1 LNHDA, CDR2 SQIVND (reference sequence). The CDR3 has 15 residues. Trimming removed 5 bases from V and 0 bases from J, with 11 bases in between. In DNA, the CDR3 is TGTGCCAGTAGTCCCGCGCGGAGCTCCTACAATGAGCAGTTCTTC. This translates into CASSPARSSYNEQFF.

The J gene is TRBJ2-3, the V gene TRBV18; TRBD2 matches 8 bases. CDR1 and CDR2 (germline): KGHSH, LQKENI. With V trimmed by 6 bases and J by 5 bases, 4 bases remained unmatched. The CDR3 covers 13 residues. CDR3 sequence: CASSLLAGDTQYF. The CDR3 region has the DNA TGTGCCAGCTCCCTCCTAGCGGGAGATACGCAGTATTTT.

The rearrangement joins TRBV11-2 to TRBJ2-1; tentatively, D is TRBD2 (6 bases). The CDR3 runs to 15 residues. Germline V gene lookup returns CDR1 SGHAT and CDR2 FQNNGV. V was cut by 1 base and J by 0 bases, with 7 bases left in between. In DNA, the CDR3 is TGTGCCAGCAGCTTAGCGGGGGTCTCCTACAATGAGCAGTTCTTC. This sequence encodes CASSLAGVSYNEQFF. Full variable domain (missing parts from reference TRBV11-2 and TRBJ2-1): EAGVAQSPRYKIIEKRQSVAFWCNPISGHATLYWYQQILGQGPKLLIQFQNNGVVDDSQLPKDRFSAERLKGVDSTLKIQPAKLEDSAVYLCASSLAGVSYNEQFFGPGTRLTVL.

This clone was detected only once. The CDR3 loop is CASSLRTSGDEQFF. The CDR3 DNA follows: TGTGCCAGCAGCCTCAGGACTAGCGGTGATGAGCAGTTCTTC. The V gene is TRBV7-6, the J gene TRBJ2-1; 10 bases are shared with TRBD2. From germline, CDR1 is SGHVS and CDR2 FNYEAQ. The V gene end was trimmed by 5 bases and the J gene end by 8 bases; junction bases not matched to a gene: 6. The CDR3 has 14 residues. The entire variable domain, with the rest obtained from reference TRBV7-6 and TRBJ2-1, is as follows: GAGVSQSPRYKVTKRGQDVALRCDPISGHVSLYWYRQALGQGPEFLTYFNYEAQQDKSGLPNDRFSAERPEGSISTLTIQRTEQRDSAMYRCASSLRTSGDEQFFGPGTRLTVL.

CDR3 sequence (DNA): TGTGCCAGCAGCTCCCCTAGCGGGAGTAACACCTACGAGCAGTACGTC. This gives the protein CASSSPSGSNTYEQYV. The chain employs TRBV7-9 and TRBJ2-7, with 10 bases fitting TRBD2. The germline V gene has CDR1 SEHNR and CDR2 FQNEAQ (reference sequence). The CDR3 runs 16 residues. The J segment lost 2 bases and the V segment lost 4 bases, leaving 8 bases of the junction unmatched.

The J gene is TRBJ2-7, the V gene TRBV28, with unresolved D. Germline lookup yields CDR1 MDHEN and CDR2 SYDVKM. Trimming cost V 8 bases and J 6 bases, with 5 bases left between them. The CDR3 length is 9 residues. The DNA of the CDR3 is TGTGCCAGCGGTAGCGAGCAGTACTTC. Translated, it gives CASGSEQYF. Full variable domain (outside the CDR3, taken from reference TRBV28 and TRBJ2-7): DVKVTQSSRYLVKRTGEKVFLECVQDMDHENMFWYRQDPGLGLRLIYFSYDVKMKEKGDIPEGYSVSREKKERFSLILESASTNQTSMYLCASGSEQYFGPGTRLTVT.

The chain employs TRBV19 and TRBJ2-2, with D possibly being TRBD1 (6 bases). The germline V and J ends were trimmed by 5 bases and 7 bases, with 26 bases remaining between them. CDR3 size: 18 residues. Germline assignment: CDR1 LNHDA and CDR2 SQIVND (reference sequence). CDR3: CASSSYSTGLTFGGELFF. As DNA, the CDR3 is TGTGCCAGTAGTTCCTACTCCACAGGGCTCACTTTTGGCGGGGAGCTGTTTTTT.